The 26 T cell receptor beta chains below all came from one sample that was sequenced in a study of blood T cell repertoires in COVID-19. Assay used: immunoSEQ multiplex PCR; TCRdb lists only in-frame clones, some missing. The repertoire holds 70,000 to 95,000 clones, roughly 90% seen once, with around 1.5% in the top ten. Sequenced input: peripheral blood. Receptor source: a human donor with active COVID-19. The donor label of this sample is uncertain.

The gene calls are TRBV2 and TRBJ2-7; no clear D gene. From germline, CDR1 is SNHLY and CDR2 FYNNEI. The CDR3 spans 12 residues. Trimming removed 6 bases at V and 4 bases at J, with 10 bases between. The CDR3 loop is CASSPNGYEQYF. CDR3 sequence (DNA): TGTGCCAGCAGCCCGAACGGGTACGAGCAGTACTTC.

This clone occurred a few times. The V call is TRBV4-1, the J call TRBJ1-2; weak D call: TRBD1 (5 bases). Germline loops: CDR1 MGHRA, CDR2 YSYEKL. V lost 6 bases and J lost 14, with 28 bases in between. The CDR3 runs to 15 residues. The CDR3 bases are TGCGCCAGCAGTTCGGGGGTTAACGCCAATGACCTAAAAACCTTC. It translates to CASSSGVNANDLKTF.

This clone was recorded only once. The chain carries TRBV7-3 and TRBJ2-6; D gene ambiguous. The V end lost 4 bases, the J end lost 0 bases, and 10 bases lay between the germline ends. In germline, CDR1 is SGHTA, CDR2 FQGTGA. The CDR3 runs 16 residues. CDR3 loop: CASSSQPHSGANVLTF. CDR3 nucleotide sequence: TGTGCCAGCAGCTCACAACCCCACTCTGGGGCCAACGTCCTGACTTTC.

J is TRBJ2-1 and V is TRBV9; 8 bases line up with TRBD1. This CDR3 is built from 14 residues. The V segment lost 6 bases and the J segment 0 bases; nucleotides outside the gene matches: 2. Germline CDR1 SGDLS, CDR2 YYNGEE. CDR3 amino acids: CASNRGSSYNEQFF. CDR3 coding DNA: TGTGCCAGCAACAGGGGGAGCTCCTACAATGAGCAGTTCTTC.

This clone has more than one count but fewer than ten. The V and J genes are TRBV6-1 and TRBJ1-2; D unclear. The CDR3 has 10 residues. V lost 3 bases and J 8 bases, leaving 4 bases between the germline ends. Germline V CDR1 and CDR2: MNHNS, SASEGT. In DNA, the CDR3 is TGTGCCAGCAGTGACATCGGCTACACCTTC. Its translation: CASSDIGYTF.

V gene TRBV7-2 combines with J gene TRBJ2-7; 10 bases match TRBD1. CDR3 size: 14 residues. V shed 4 bases, J shed 6 bases, and the junction held 6 bases outside the gene matches. Germline CDR1 reads SGHTA; CDR2 reads FQGNSA. This chain's CDR3 is CASSWDRGVGEQYF. Here the CDR3 DNA reads TGTGCCAGCAGCTGGGACAGGGGAGTAGGCGAGCAGTACTTC.

The chain combines TRBV28 with TRBJ2-2, with 7 bases matching TRBD1. With 3 bases clipped from V and 0 bases from J, the junction kept 4 bases outside the gene matches. CDR3 length: 16 amino acids. Germline V gene sequence: CDR1 MDHEN, CDR2 SYDVKM. CDR3 sequence: CASSFLGTANTGELFF. The CDR3 DNA follows: TGTGCCAGCAGTTTCTTAGGGACAGCGAACACCGGGGAGCTGTTTTTT. Using reference TRBV28 and TRBJ2-2 for the parts outside the CDR3, the full variable domain is DVKVTQSSRYLVKRTGEKVFLECVQDMDHENMFWYRQDPGLGLRLIYFSYDVKMKEKGDIPEGYSVSREKKERFSLILESASTNQTSMYLCASSFLGTANTGELFFGEGSRLTVL.

The chain carries TRBV27 and TRBJ2-3, with 8 bases matching TRBD2. The CDR3 contains 15 residues. Germline trimming cut 5 bases from V and 1 base from J; bases unmatched to any gene: 5. The germline gives CDR1 MNHEY, CDR2 SMNVEV (reference sequence). CDR3 nucleotides: TGTGCCAGCAGTCTCACTAGCGGCCGCACAGATACGCAGTATTTT. Amino acid sequence: CASSLTSGRTDTQYF.

V is TRBV4-3 and J is TRBJ2-5; TRBD1 agrees at 7 bases. Germline CDR1 is LGHNA and CDR2 is YSLEER. CDR3 size: 15 residues. J gave up 5 bases and V 0 bases, and 6 bases lay outside the gene matches. CDR3 in amino acids: CASSQEQGEWETQYF. CDR3 DNA sequence: TGCGCCAGCAGCCAAGAGCAGGGGGAATGGGAGACCCAGTACTTC.

This rearrangement joins TRBV6-5 to TRBJ2-1, with a possible D match to TRBD2 (6 bases). V was shortened by 6 bases and J by 6 bases, with 12 bases between the two germline ends. The germline V gene has CDR1 MNHEY and CDR2 SVGAGI. The CDR3 is 13 residues long. The CDR3: CASRMGLSNEQFF. In DNA form, the CDR3 reads TGTGCCAGCAGAATGGGACTCTCCAATGAGCAGTTCTTC.

The chain couples TRBV7-9 to TRBJ1-2, with TRBD1 as a possible D gene (5 bases). The length of the CDR3 is 15 residues. Trimming shortened V by 11 bases and J by 0 bases, and 19 bases separated the two germline ends. CDR1 is SEHNR and CDR2 is FQNEAQ in the germline V gene (reference sequence). CDR3 nucleotides: TGTGCCGTACGTTCAGGACAACTGTCTAACTATGGCTACACCTTC. Translating gives CAVRSGQLSNYGYTF.

This clone was observed a single time. V and J are TRBV29-1 and TRBJ2-2; a possible D gene is TRBD1 (5 bases). This CDR3 has 13 amino acids. V dropped 6 bases and J dropped 6 bases, with 14 bases sitting between them. Germline V lookup: CDR1 SQVTM, CDR2 ANQGSEA. CDR3 loop: CSVQGMKSGELFF. The CDR3 nucleotides read TGCAGCGTCCAGGGTATGAAGTCCGGGGAGCTGTTTTTT.

V usage is TRBV2 and J usage is TRBJ1-1; unclear D gene. Trimming cost V 8 bases and J 5 bases, with 15 bases left between them. There are 13 residues in the CDR3. The germline gives CDR1 SNHLY, CDR2 FYNNEI. CDR3: CASQPREGTEAFF. CDR3 DNA sequence: TGTGCCAGCCAGCCCCGGGAAGGGACTGAAGCTTTCTTT.

The chain joins TRBV5-4 to TRBJ2-1, with TRBD2 matching over 7 bases. This CDR3 spans 16 amino acids. Germline V lookup: CDR1 SGHNT, CDR2 YYREEE (reference sequence). V gave up 0 bases and J gave up 3 bases; unmatched junction bases: 6. CDR3 DNA: TGTGCCAGCAGCTTGGTAGGACTAGGTGGCTACAATGAGCAGTTCTTC. Protein product: CASSLVGLGGYNEQFF.

This chain connects TRBV4-3 to TRBJ2-7, with 7 bases that match TRBD1. This CDR3 region has 15 residues. The germline gives CDR1 LGHNA, CDR2 YSLEER. V lost 1 base, J lost 4 bases, and 7 bases stayed unmatched. CDR3 bases: TGCGCCAGCAGCCAAGTGTGGGACAGCAAATACGAGCAGTACTTC. Its translation: CASSQVWDSKYEQYF.

The chain combines TRBV6-5 with TRBJ1-6, with D hard to call. The ends were cut back, 4 bases at V and 10 bases at J, with 11 bases in the middle. This CDR3 comprises 13 residues. In germline, CDR1 is MNHEY, CDR2 SVGAGI. The CDR3: CASSSKGGSPLHF. CDR3 nucleotide sequence: TGTGCCAGCAGTTCCAAGGGAGGATCACCCCTCCACTTT.

V usage is TRBV5-6 and J usage is TRBJ1-5; TRBD1 matches 7 bases. The ends lost 0 bases at V and 4 bases at J; junction bases unmatched: 10. Germline CDR1 and CDR2: SGHDT and YYEEEE. The CDR3 is made up of 17 amino acids. The DNA of the CDR3 is TGTGCCAGCAGCTTGGCCAAGAACAGGGGTTGGAATCAGCCCCAGCATTTT. Its protein is CASSLAKNRGWNQPQHF.

In this sample, this clone turned up a few times. The chain joins TRBV24-1 to TRBJ1-1; D remains unclear. Germline lookup yields CDR1 KGHDR and CDR2 SFDVKD. V shed 7 bases and J shed 1 base, with 9 bases lying between them. The CDR3 totals 13 residues. The CDR3 loop reads CATSFGANTEAFF. The CDR3 DNA follows: TGTGCCACCAGCTTTGGAGCGAACACTGAAGCTTTCTTT.

The CDR3 region is CASSLEGLGQGGETQYF. CDR3 bases: TGTGCCAGCAGCTTGGAAGGCTTAGGGCAGGGTGGAGAGACCCAGTACTTC. This chain links TRBV5-8 with TRBJ2-5; weak D call: TRBD1 (5 bases). CDR3 length equals 17 residues. CDR1 and CDR2 from the germline V gene are SGHTS and YDEGEE. The V end lost 0 bases, the J end lost 4 bases, and 19 bases lay between the germline ends.

V and J are TRBV4-3 and TRBJ2-6; a possible D gene is TRBD1 (5 bases). The ends were cut back, 0 bases at V and 2 bases at J, with 11 bases in the middle. The CDR3 spans 17 residues. Germline V gene data show CDR1 as LGHNA and CDR2 as YSLEER. The CDR3 DNA reads as TGCGCCAGCAGCCAAGATCGACTCAGGGCTGGGGCCAACGTCCTGACTTTC. Translated: CASSQDRLRAGANVLTF.

This clone was picked up a small number of times. The chain couples TRBV7-9 to TRBJ1-2; TRBD1 matches 11 bases. After removal of 7 bases from V and 5 bases from J, the junction contained 9 bases not matched to a gene. This CDR3 region has 15 residues. Germline V gene lookup returns CDR1 SEHNR and CDR2 FQNEAQ (reference sequence). CDR3 region: CASITPGQGEYGYTF. The CDR3, as DNA: TGTGCCAGCATCACACCGGGACAGGGGGAATATGGCTACACCTTC.

The chain employs TRBV4-1 and TRBJ2-7; the match to TRBD2 covers 11 bases. The trim removed 1 base at V and 7 bases at J, leaving 6 bases unmatched. Germline-derived CDR1 and CDR2 are MGHRA and YSYEKL. The CDR3 extends over 15 amino acids. In nucleotides, the CDR3 is TGCGCCAGCAGCCAAGTTAGCGGGGGGGTACGGGAGCAGTACTTC. This translates into CASSQVSGGVREQYF.

The V call is TRBV28, the J call TRBJ1-1; D may be TRBD1 (5 bases). This CDR3 is 14 amino acids long. CDR1 MDHEN and CDR2 SYDVKM come from the germline V gene. Deletions cut 6 bases from V and 4 bases from J, with 15 bases between. CDR3 region: CASRNSGLGTEAFF. The CDR3 region has the DNA TGTGCCAGCAGGAACTCAGGGTTAGGCACTGAAGCTTTCTTT. The whole variable domain, filled in from reference TRBV28 and TRBJ1-1, reads DVKVTQSSRYLVKRTGEKVFLECVQDMDHENMFWYRQDPGLGLRLIYFSYDVKMKEKGDIPEGYSVSREKKERFSLILESASTNQTSMYLCASRNSGLGTEAFFGQGTRLTVV.

V and J are TRBV19 and TRBJ1-1; D not resolved. V lost 2 bases and J 1 base, leaving 5 bases between the germline ends. CDR3 length equals 13 residues. From germline, CDR1 is LNHDA and CDR2 SQIVND (reference sequence). DNA of the CDR3: TGTGCCAGTAGTATATTGGCGAACACTGAAGCTTTCTTT. Its translation: CASSILANTEAFF. Using reference TRBV19 and TRBJ1-1 for the parts outside the CDR3, the full variable domain is DGGITQSPKYLFRKEGQNVTLSCEQNLNHDAMYWYRQDPGQGLRLIYYSQIVNDFQKGDIAEGYSVSREKKESFPLTVTSAQKNPTAFYLCASSILANTEAFFGQGTRLTVV.

The rearrangement joins TRBV2 to TRBJ2-5; 7 positions match TRBD2. The CDR3 sequence is 14 residues long. V lost 6 bases, J lost 2 bases, and 6 bases stayed unmatched. CDR1 is SNHLY, CDR2 FYNNEI, per germline. The CDR3: CASSATSQQETQYF. In DNA, the CDR3 is TGTGCCAGCAGCGCGACTAGCCAGCAAGAGACCCAGTACTTC.

This rearrangement joins TRBV7-9 to TRBJ2-1, with a tentative D call TRBD1 (6 bases). This CDR3 spans 16 amino acids. The germline V gene encodes CDR1 SEHNR and CDR2 FQNEAQ (reference sequence). The V end was cut by 7 bases, the J end by 5 bases, with 21 bases between. The CDR3 nucleotides are TGTGCCAGCACCGGATTCGAGGTGGCAGGGGACAATGAGCAGTTCTTC. Protein sequence: CASTGFEVAGDNEQFF.